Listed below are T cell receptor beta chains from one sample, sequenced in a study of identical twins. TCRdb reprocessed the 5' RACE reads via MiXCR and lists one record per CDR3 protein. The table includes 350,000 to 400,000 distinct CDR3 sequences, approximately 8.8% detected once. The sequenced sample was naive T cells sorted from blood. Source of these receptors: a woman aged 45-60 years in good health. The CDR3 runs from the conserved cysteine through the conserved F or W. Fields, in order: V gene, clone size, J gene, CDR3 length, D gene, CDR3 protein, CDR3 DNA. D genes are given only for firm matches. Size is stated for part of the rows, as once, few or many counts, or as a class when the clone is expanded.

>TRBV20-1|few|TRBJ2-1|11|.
CSARGDYEQFF
TGCAGTGCTAGAGGCGACTATGAGCAGTTCTTC
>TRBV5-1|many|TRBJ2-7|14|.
CASSLASDSYEQYF
TGCGCCAGCAGCTTGGCCAGCGACTCCTACGAGCAGTACTTC
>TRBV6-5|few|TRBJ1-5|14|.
CASSSQAIGTPQHF
TGTGCCAGCAGTTCACAAGCAATCGGGACTCCCCAGCATTTT
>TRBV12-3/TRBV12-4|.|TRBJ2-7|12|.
CASTNLRYEQYF
TGTGCCAGCACTAACCTCCGGTACGAGCAGTACTTC
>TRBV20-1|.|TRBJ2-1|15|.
CSAREQGFPYNEQFF
TGCAGTGCTAGAGAACAGGGATTCCCCTACAATGAGCAGTTCTTC
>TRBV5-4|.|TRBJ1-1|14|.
CASRPRVTNTEAFF
TGTGCCAGCAGACCCAGGGTCACGAACACTGAAGCTTTCTTT
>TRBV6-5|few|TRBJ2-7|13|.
CASSVRGRYEQYF
TGTGCCAGCAGTGTTAGGGGACGCTACGAGCAGTACTTC
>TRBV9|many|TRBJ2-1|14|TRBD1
CASSGGTGAHEQFF
TGTGCCAGCAGCGGAGGGACAGGGGCCCATGAGCAGTTCTTC
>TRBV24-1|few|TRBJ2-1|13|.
CATSDLGLSEQFF
TGTGCCACCAGTGATTTAGGGCTGTCGGAGCAGTTCTTC
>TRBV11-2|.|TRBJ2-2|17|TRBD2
CASSLAGGASNTGELFF
TGTGCCAGCAGCTTAGCGGGAGGAGCCTCGAACACCGGGGAGCTGTTTTTT
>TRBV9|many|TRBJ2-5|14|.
CASSVGGMEETQYF
TGTGCCAGCAGCGTAGGGGGTATGGAAGAGACCCAGTACTTC
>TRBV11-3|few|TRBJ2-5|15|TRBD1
CASSLEDRGLETQYF
TGTGCCAGCAGCTTAGAAGACAGGGGTCTGGAGACCCAGTACTTC
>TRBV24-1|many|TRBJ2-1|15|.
CATSDSGTYYNEQFF
TGTGCCACCAGTGATTCCGGGACTTACTACAATGAGCAGTTCTTC
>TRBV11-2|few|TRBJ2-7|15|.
CASSLSPLAAYEQYF
TGTGCCAGCAGCTTATCCCCCCTCGCCGCCTACGAGCAGTACTTC
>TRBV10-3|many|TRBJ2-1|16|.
CAISESRASAHNEQFF
TGTGCCATCAGTGAGTCTCGGGCTAGCGCACACAATGAGCAGTTCTTC
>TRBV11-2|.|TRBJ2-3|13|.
CASSLEFPPTQYF
TGTGCCAGCAGCTTAGAATTCCCTCCTACGCAGTATTTT
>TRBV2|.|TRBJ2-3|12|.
CASGIDGDTQYF
TGTGCCAGCGGAATAGATGGAGATACGCAGTATTTT
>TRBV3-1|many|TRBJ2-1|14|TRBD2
CASSQDWGLAGVFF
TGTGCCAGCAGCCAAGACTGGGGACTAGCGGGGGTGTTCTTC
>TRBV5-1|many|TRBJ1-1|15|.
CASKINRAGLTEAFF
TGCGCCAGCAAAATAAATCGGGCAGGGTTGACTGAAGCTTTCTTT
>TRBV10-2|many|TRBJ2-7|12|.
CASSARFGEQYF
TGCGCCAGCAGTGCTAGATTCGGCGAGCAGTACTTC
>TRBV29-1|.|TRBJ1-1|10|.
CSVAHTEAFF
TGCAGCGTTGCGCACACTGAAGCTTTCTTT
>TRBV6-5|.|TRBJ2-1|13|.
CASSYLGGNEQFF
TGTGCCAGCAGTTACCTAGGGGGGAATGAGCAGTTCTTC
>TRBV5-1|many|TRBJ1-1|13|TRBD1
CASSGDSPAEAFF
TGCGCCAGCAGCGGGGACAGTCCGGCTGAAGCTTTCTTT
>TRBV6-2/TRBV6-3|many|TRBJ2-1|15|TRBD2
CASRQTSGRYSEQFF
TGTGCCAGCAGGCAGACTAGCGGGAGGTATAGTGAGCAGTTCTTC
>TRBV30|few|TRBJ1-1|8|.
CAARVDFF
TGTGCCGCTCGGGTGGATTTCTTT
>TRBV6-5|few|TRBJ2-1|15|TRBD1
CASSRGQPTYNEQFF
TGTGCCAGCAGCCGGGGACAGCCTACCTACAATGAGCAGTTCTTC
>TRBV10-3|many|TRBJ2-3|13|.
CAISGDTENTQYF
TGTGCCATCAGTGGGGACACGGAGAATACGCAGTATTTT
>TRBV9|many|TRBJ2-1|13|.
CASSVDLRQEQFF
TGTGCCAGCAGCGTAGACCTAAGACAGGAGCAGTTCTTC
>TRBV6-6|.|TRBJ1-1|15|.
CASSRAQFSNTEAFF
TGTGCCAGCAGCCGAGCACAGTTTTCGAACACTGAAGCTTTCTTT
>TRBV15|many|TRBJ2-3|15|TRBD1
CATSRDQHRGDTQYF
TGTGCCACCAGCAGAGATCAACACAGGGGAGATACGCAGTATTTT
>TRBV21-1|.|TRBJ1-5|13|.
CARRQPGDQPQHF
TGTGCCAGAAGACAGCCTGGGGATCAGCCCCAGCATTTT
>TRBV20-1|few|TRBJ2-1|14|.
CSASVGSSYNEQFF
TGCAGTGCTAGTGTGGGAAGCTCCTACAATGAGCAGTTCTTC
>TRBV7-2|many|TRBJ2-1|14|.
CASSLKVRDGEQFF
TGTGCCAGCAGCTTAAAGGTCAGGGATGGCGAGCAGTTCTTC
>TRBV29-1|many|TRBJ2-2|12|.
CSVEDGAGELFF
TGCAGCGTTGAAGATGGTGCCGGGGAGCTGTTTTTT
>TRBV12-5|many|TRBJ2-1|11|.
CASGHLNEQFF
TGTGCTAGTGGCCACCTTAATGAGCAGTTCTTC
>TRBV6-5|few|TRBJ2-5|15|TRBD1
CASSLGRQGRETQYF
TGTGCCAGCAGCCTGGGGAGACAGGGTAGAGAGACCCAGTACTTC